Following are 12 T cell receptor beta chains from one sample sequenced in a study of coeliac disease (dated by TCRdb to between 2022 and 2023). The library relied on the immunoSEQ multiplex PCR assay. TCRdb carries this immuneACCESS record with in-frame sequences only. Its versions omit some clonotypes, under half of them owing to an unresolved V gene in the studies checked, with the rest unexplained. The sample table shows around 5,300 clones, and approximately 73% are seen once. About 9% of the sample belongs to the ten largest clones. Sample: lymphocytes from the gut lamina propria. The cell subset or site tag for this specimen amounts to: lamina propria cell (LPC) fraction of small intestinal biopsy. The receptors here all came from a man between 70 and 80 years old with active celiac disease.

V and J are TRBV5-1 and TRBJ2-6; TRBD1 is a possible D gene (6 bases). Germline CDR1 SGHRS, CDR2 YFSETQ. The V end lost 0 bases, the J end lost 0 bases, and 16 bases lay between the germline ends. This CDR3 is 19 amino acids long. The CDR3 loop reads CASSLEGTQDYSGANVLTF. The CDR3 DNA reads TGCGCCAGCAGCTTGGAGGGGACACAGGATTACTCTGGGGCCAACGTCCTGACTTTC.

The V gene is TRBV28, the J gene TRBJ2-7; 10 bases agree with TRBD2. The CDR3 spans 12 residues. With V trimmed by 8 bases and J by 5 bases, 3 bases remained unmatched. The germline V gene has CDR1 MDHEN and CDR2 SYDVKM. This chain's CDR3 is CASEGLANEQYF. CDR3 in DNA: TGTGCCAGCGAGGGACTAGCGAACGAGCAGTACTTC.

About this clone itself: An end of the junction does not agree with germline; a read error may underlie this. J is TRBJ2-3 and V is TRBV7-7; 12 bases are a match to TRBD1. Per germline, CDR1 SSHAT and CDR2 FNYEAQ (reference sequence). This CDR3 is 18 amino acids long. The CDR3 DNA is TGTGCTAGCAGCTTAGGTGGGGGACAGGGGGCAGACACAGATACGCAGTATTTT. Protein product: CASSLGGGQGADTDTQYF.

As to this clone: This specimen includes other DNA sequences encoding the same CDR3. The J gene is TRBJ2-1, the V gene TRBV30, with 8 positions matching TRBD2. The junction had 8 bases not matched to a gene; V was cut back by 0 bases and J by 10 bases. Germline CDR1 is GTSNPN and CDR2 is SVGIG (reference sequence). The CDR3 sequence is 14 residues long. The CDR3 DNA sequence: TGTGCCTGGAGTGTAATTGCGGGGGGAGGGGAGCAGTTCTTC. It encodes CAWSVIAGGGEQFF.

This clone showed up just a few times. The chain uses TRBV2 and TRBJ1-6; D not certain. CDR1 is SNHLY and CDR2 is FYNNEI in the germline V gene. The CDR3 has 14 residues. V lost 6 bases, J lost 7 bases, and 13 bases lay in between. The CDR3 bases are TGTGCCAGCAGCGCAATTGTCCAGAATTCACCCCTCCACTTT. Translated, it gives CASSAIVQNSPLHF.

The chain carries TRBV28 and TRBJ2-3; 7 bases line up with TRBD2. The CDR3 totals 14 residues. Trimming cost V 2 bases and J 3 bases; bases outside gene matches: 2. Looked up from germline, CDR1 is MDHEN and CDR2 is SYDVKM. The CDR3 region has the DNA TGTGCCAGCAGTTTAAACGGGAGGACAGATACGCAGTATTTT. Protein product: CASSLNGRTDTQYF.

The chain employs TRBV14 and TRBJ1-2; the D gene is possibly TRBD1 (6 bases). Trimming removed 6 bases at V and 8 bases at J, with 16 bases between. The CDR3 runs to 13 residues. Germline CDR1 SGHDN, CDR2 FVKESK. This chain's CDR3 is CASSYRVAEGYTF. Written as DNA, the CDR3 is TGTGCCAGCAGTTACAGGGTCGCGGAGGGCTACACCTTC.

This clone is a singleton in its sample. V usage is TRBV4-1 and J usage is TRBJ1-5, with D possibly being TRBD1 (5 bases). The CDR3 consists of 19 residues. Germline V gene sequence: CDR1 MGHRA, CDR2 YSYEKL. Trimming stripped 3 bases from V and 3 bases from J, with 24 bases between. The CDR3 DNA follows: TGCGCCAGCAGCCAGAGGCCGGGACTCTACGTAGGTAACAATCAGCCCCAGCATTTT. This encodes CASSQRPGLYVGNNQPQHF.

The chain employs TRBV7-8 and TRBJ2-3; 7 positions match TRBD2. The V and J ends lost 2 bases and 2 bases, in that order; junction bases with no gene match: 7. This CDR3 comprises 16 residues. Germline-derived CDR1 and CDR2 are SGHVS and FQNEAQ. The CDR3 region is CASSLYASGNTDTQYF. The CDR3 nucleotides are TGTGCCAGCAGCTTATACGCTAGCGGAAACACAGATACGCAGTATTTT.

This clone was observed a handful of times. V usage is TRBV18 and J usage is TRBJ2-5, with TRBD2 matching 10 bases. Trimming took 4 bases from V and 0 from J; bases not matched to a gene: 5. Germline V gives CDR1 KGHSH, CDR2 LQKENI. CDR3 length equals 16 residues. The CDR3 spells CASSRASGGHQETQYF. The CDR3 coding sequence is TGTGCCAGCTCACGGGCTAGCGGGGGACACCAAGAGACCCAGTACTTC.

The chain joins TRBV5-1 to TRBJ2-3, with D perhaps TRBD2 (5 bases). V was pared by 4 bases and J by 5 bases, with 17 bases between. CDR3 length: 15 residues. Per the germline V gene, CDR1 is SGHRS and CDR2 is YFSETQ. CDR3 bases: TGCGCCAGCAGCCCCATTTTAGTAGCGAAAGATACGCAGTATTTT. Protein sequence: CASSPILVAKDTQYF.

This chain uses TRBV28 with TRBJ2-7; D may be TRBD2 (7 bases). The CDR3 totals 12 residues. Trimming took off 2 bases at V and 11 bases at J, with 13 bases between the two ends. CDR1 and CDR2 from the germline V gene are MDHEN and SYDVKM. The DNA of the CDR3 is TGTGCCAGCAGTTTAGTGGGGAGGGGGGAGTACTTC. It is translated as CASSLVGRGEYF. The variable domain in full, with the rest retrieved from reference TRBV28 and TRBJ2-7, is DVKVTQSSRYLVKRTGEKVFLECVQDMDHENMFWYRQDPGLGLRLIYFSYDVKMKEKGDIPEGYSVSREKKERFSLILESASTNQTSMYLCASSLVGRGEYFGPGTRLTVT.